This T cell receptor (beta chain) was recorded in a study of T cells after yellow fever vaccination. There are 15 residues in the CDR3. Germline values: CDR1 SGHDT, CDR2 YYEEEE. V lost 4 bases, J lost 0 bases, and 12 bases lay in between. MiXCR was run by TCRdb on the 5' RACE reads, yielding one entry per CDR3 protein. The data contain some 290,000 distinct CDR3 sequences, over 8.5% of them singletons. This clonotype was counted many times. The TCR originated in a man aged 18 to 29 who received the YFV17D yellow fever vaccine. Sequencing was performed on CD4+ T cells sorted from PBMCs, taken 45 days after the yellow fever booster vaccination. The gene calls are TRBV5-6 and TRBJ2-3, with a tentative D call TRBD1 (5 bases). The CDR3 nucleotides read TGTGCCAGCAGCCCAGGACAAACGAGCACAGATACGCAGTATTTT. Its protein product is CASSPGQTSTDTQYF.